A selection of T cell receptor beta chains follows, all from one sample in a study of monozygotic twins with inflammatory bowel disease. TCRdb processed the 5' RACE reads again and assigns one entry to each CDR3 protein, with no DNA. In total, the table holds over 100,000 distinct CDR3 sequences. The specimen was blood. Receptor source: a human donor with ulcerative colitis or Crohn's disease, or a healthy co-twin of an affected twin (not recorded which). The CDR3 runs from the conserved cysteine through the conserved F or W. Some rows mark clone size as missing; the rest say once, few, many or name a class of expanded clone.

V gene	clone size	J gene	CDR3 protein
TRBV5-1	NA	TRBJ1-1	CASSLRPGRLGDTEAFF
TRBV12-5	NA	TRBJ2-7	CASGDRNHYYEQYF
TRBV11-2	NA	TRBJ2-7	CASSLAGFSYEQYF
TRBV12-3/TRBV12-4	NA	TRBJ2-3	CASSLPGVVDTQYF
TRBV5-1	NA	TRBJ1-1	CASSLQGSNTEAFF
TRBV14	NA	TRBJ2-1	CASSQEIGGYNEQFF
TRBV12-3/TRBV12-4	NA	TRBJ2-5	CASSFTAGGLQETQYF
TRBV5-1	NA	TRBJ2-2	CASSFSSGRGTGELFF
TRBV10-3	NA	TRBJ2-7	CAISESRPRGEQYF
TRBV7-9	large	TRBJ2-3	CASSPSTGEYTQYF
TRBV6-1	NA	TRBJ1-5	CASSVNLDSSNQPQHF
TRBV5-1	NA	TRBJ2-1	CASSLNPSTGRQFF
TRBV29-1	NA	TRBJ2-5	CSVEILGTGSQETQYF
TRBV7-9	NA	TRBJ2-5	CASLSLGETQYF
TRBV2	NA	TRBJ2-6	CASSEVYTGANVLTF
TRBV5-4	NA	TRBJ1-1	CASLGGRGDTEAFF
TRBV20-1	NA	TRBJ2-5	CSARRSETQYF
TRBV28	NA	TRBJ1-2	CASSPLGRVNVLDYGYTF
TRBV5-1	NA	TRBJ1-2	CASSLDSAINYGYTF
TRBV5-1	NA	TRBJ2-7	CASSSGGFLEAYEQYF
TRBV11-2	NA	TRBJ2-1	CASSPEGLYGSGFF
TRBV4-1	NA	TRBJ1-5	CASSQEIGVSNQPQHF
TRBV5-1	NA	TRBJ1-1	CASSLGPADTEAFF
TRBV7-9	NA	TRBJ2-5	CASSSGQEFQETQYF
TRBV19	NA	TRBJ2-1	CASSPGTSGGAYEQFF
TRBV20-1	NA	TRBJ2-1	CSALTSGRNNEQFF
TRBV15	NA	TRBJ1-1	CATSRGGDFSEAFF
TRBV7-9	NA	TRBJ2-7	CASSAKGPAYEQYF
TRBV20-1	NA	TRBJ2-7	CSALDSQSSYEQYF
TRBV6-1	NA	TRBJ1-2	CASSELRGSYGYTF
TRBV7-9	NA	TRBJ2-7	CASSLAFDGLYKQYF
TRBV18	NA	TRBJ1-2	CASSPQDGYGYTF
TRBV19	NA	TRBJ2-1	CASSEDQGAQEQFF
TRBV9	NA	TRBJ2-2	CASRRLAGNTGELFF
TRBV27	NA	TRBJ1-4	CASSPSRETNEKLFF
TRBV28	NA	TRBJ2-5	CASSAPTDSAFSETQYF
TRBV5-1	NA	TRBJ2-5	CASSLVQTQYF
TRBV20-1	NA	TRBJ2-1	CSALPRVVYNEQFF
TRBV19	NA	TRBJ2-1	CASSIAVGYNEQFF
TRBV5-5	NA	TRBJ1-2	CASSLTGNLPSGYTF
TRBV28	NA	TRBJ1-2	CASSRTGEGSYGYTF
TRBV5-1	NA	TRBJ2-1	CASSLAAGPTGRSYNEQFF
TRBV20-1	NA	TRBJ2-2	CSARASLARTNTGELFF
TRBV6-1	NA	TRBJ1-2	CASSRPSTGIYGYTF
TRBV7-9	NA	TRBJ2-1	CASSLATIPGNEQFF
TRBV20-1	NA	TRBJ2-3	CSARGSGGGSSTDTQYF
TRBV5-5	NA	TRBJ1-2	CASSLDSNYGYTF
TRBV27	NA	TRBJ2-1	CASSYTGTPYNEQFF
TRBV5-1	NA	TRBJ2-2	CASSRTTGDTGELFF
TRBV20-1	NA	TRBJ2-7	CSARPRYEQYF
TRBV27	NA	TRBJ2-7	CASSPKVQGRSEQYF
TRBV20-1	NA	TRBJ1-4	CSARFWDPANEKLFF
TRBV7-2	NA	TRBJ1-2	CASSLNRDRGVGYTF
TRBV30	NA	TRBJ1-1	CAWSSGTGHTEAFF
TRBV2	NA	TRBJ2-1	CASSEQGHQPPNEQFF
TRBV29-1	NA	TRBJ2-5	CSVEWGRQETQYF
TRBV7-2	NA	TRBJ2-7	CASSLELTGDIYEQYF
TRBV11-2	NA	TRBJ1-2	CASSPTGFEFGYTF
TRBV5-1	NA	TRBJ2-7	CASSTGTGHYEQYF